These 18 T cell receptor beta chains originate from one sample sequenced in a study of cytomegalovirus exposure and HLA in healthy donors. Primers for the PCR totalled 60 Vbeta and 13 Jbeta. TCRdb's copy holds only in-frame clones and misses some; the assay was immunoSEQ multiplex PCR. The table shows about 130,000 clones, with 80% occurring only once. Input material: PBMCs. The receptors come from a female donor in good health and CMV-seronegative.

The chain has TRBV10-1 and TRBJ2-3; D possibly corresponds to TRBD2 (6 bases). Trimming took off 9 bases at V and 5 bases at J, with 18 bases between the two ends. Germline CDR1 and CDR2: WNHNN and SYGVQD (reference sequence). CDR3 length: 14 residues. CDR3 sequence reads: CARGTCRGKDTQYF. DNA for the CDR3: TGCGCCAGGGGGACTTGTAGAGGAAAAGATACGCAGTATTTT.

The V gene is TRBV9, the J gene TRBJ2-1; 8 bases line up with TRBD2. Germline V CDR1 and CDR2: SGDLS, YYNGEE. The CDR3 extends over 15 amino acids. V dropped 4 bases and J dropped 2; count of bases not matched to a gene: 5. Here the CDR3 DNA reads TGTGCCAGCAGCCCCCGGGGGGGCACCTACAATGAGCAGTTCTTC. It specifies CASSPRGGTYNEQFF.

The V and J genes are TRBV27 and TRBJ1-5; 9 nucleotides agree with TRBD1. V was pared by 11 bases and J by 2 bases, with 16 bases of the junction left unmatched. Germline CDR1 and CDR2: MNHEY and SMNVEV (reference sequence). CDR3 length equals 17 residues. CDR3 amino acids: CAPPWDRDNSRNQPQHF. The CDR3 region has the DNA TGTGCCCCTCCCTGGGACAGGGATAATTCTCGCAATCAGCCCCAGCATTTT.

CDR3 nucleotide sequence: TGTGCCAGCAGCGTAGTTAGCGGGGGGGACAGTGAGCAGTTCTTC. Its protein is CASSVVSGGDSEQFF. The genes are TRBV9 and TRBJ2-1, with 11 bases aligning to TRBD2. After removal of 0 bases from V and 9 bases from J, the junction contained 5 bases not matched to a gene. The CDR3 totals 15 residues. Germline V gene data show CDR1 as SGDLS and CDR2 as YYNGEE.

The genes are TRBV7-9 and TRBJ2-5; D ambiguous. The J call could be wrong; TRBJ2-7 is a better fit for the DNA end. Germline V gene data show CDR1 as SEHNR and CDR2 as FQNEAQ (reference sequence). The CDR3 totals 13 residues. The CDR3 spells CASSFAETYEQYF. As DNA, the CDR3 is TGTGCCAGCAGCTTTGCTGAAACCTACGAGCAGTACTTC.

DNA for the CDR3: TGTGCCAGCAGCTTTTCACCGGGACAGGGTTCCTACGAGCAGTACTTC. Its translation: CASSFSPGQGSYEQYF. V and J are TRBV7-2 and TRBJ2-7, with TRBD1 matching 9 bases. V trimming: 3 bases; J trimming: 1 base; junction bases outside the gene matches: 7. The CDR3 is made up of 16 amino acids. The V gene's germline CDR1 is SGHTA and CDR2 FQGNSA.

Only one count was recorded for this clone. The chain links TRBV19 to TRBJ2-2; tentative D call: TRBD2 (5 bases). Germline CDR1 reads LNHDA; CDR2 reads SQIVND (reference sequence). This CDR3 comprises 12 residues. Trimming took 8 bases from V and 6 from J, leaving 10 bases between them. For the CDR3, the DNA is TGTGCCAGTGGGTGGAGGTCCGGGGAGCTGTTTTTT. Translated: CASGWRSGELFF.

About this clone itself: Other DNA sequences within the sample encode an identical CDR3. The DNA for the CDR3 is TGCGCCAGCAGCTTGGGACAAAATGAAAAACTGTTTTTT. Its protein is CASSLGQNEKLFF. This sequence joins TRBV5-1 and TRBJ1-4; D not resolved. V was shortened by 0 bases and J by 5 bases, with 5 bases between the two germline ends. This CDR3 is built from 13 residues. Germline V CDR1 and CDR2: SGHRS, YFSETQ.

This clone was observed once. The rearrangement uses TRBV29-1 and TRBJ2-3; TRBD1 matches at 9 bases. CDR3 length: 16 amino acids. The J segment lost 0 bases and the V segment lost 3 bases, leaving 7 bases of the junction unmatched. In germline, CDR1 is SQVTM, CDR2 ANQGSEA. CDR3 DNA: TGCAGCGTTGACGGGAACAGGGGGCTTAGCACAGATACGCAGTATTTT. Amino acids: CSVDGNRGLSTDTQYF.

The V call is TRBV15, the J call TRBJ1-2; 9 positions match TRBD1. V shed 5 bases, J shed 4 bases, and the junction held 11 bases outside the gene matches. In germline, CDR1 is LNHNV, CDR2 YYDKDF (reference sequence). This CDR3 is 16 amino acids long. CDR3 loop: CATSGFAGTGSYGYTF. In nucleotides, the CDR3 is TGTGCCACCAGCGGCTTTGCCGGGACAGGGTCCTATGGCTACACCTTC.

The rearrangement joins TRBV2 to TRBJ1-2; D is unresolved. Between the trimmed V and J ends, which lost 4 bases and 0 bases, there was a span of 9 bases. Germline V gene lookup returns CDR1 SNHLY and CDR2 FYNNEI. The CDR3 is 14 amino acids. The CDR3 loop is CASSVKGANYGYTF. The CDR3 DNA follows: TGTGCCAGCAGTGTTAAGGGAGCTAACTATGGCTACACCTTC.

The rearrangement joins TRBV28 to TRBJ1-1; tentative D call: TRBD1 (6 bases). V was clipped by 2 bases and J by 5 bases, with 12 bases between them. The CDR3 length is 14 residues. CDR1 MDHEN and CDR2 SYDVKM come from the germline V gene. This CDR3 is CASSLGGAGTEAFF. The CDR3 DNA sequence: TGTGCCAGCAGTTTAGGGGGGGCGGGTACTGAAGCTTTCTTT.

The CDR3 DNA reads TGTGCCAGCAGTACACTAGCGGGACGCACAGATACGCAGTATTTT. Encoded protein: CASSTLAGRTDTQYF. The genes are TRBV27 and TRBJ2-3, with 10 positions matching TRBD2. Germline V gene lookup returns CDR1 MNHEY and CDR2 SMNVEV (reference sequence). V was clipped by 5 bases and J by 1 base; unmatched bases: 3. This CDR3 is 15 amino acids long.

In DNA, the CDR3 is TGTGCCAGTATACACCGAGGGGGGGGCTACGGCGGGGAGCTGTTTTTT. This sequence encodes CASIHRGGGYGGELFF. The V and J genes are TRBV19 and TRBJ2-2; D possibly corresponds to TRBD2 (7 bases). Trimming pared 7 bases from V and 7 bases from J, leaving 22 bases between. Germline lookup yields CDR1 LNHDA and CDR2 SQIVND (reference sequence). This CDR3 contains 16 residues.

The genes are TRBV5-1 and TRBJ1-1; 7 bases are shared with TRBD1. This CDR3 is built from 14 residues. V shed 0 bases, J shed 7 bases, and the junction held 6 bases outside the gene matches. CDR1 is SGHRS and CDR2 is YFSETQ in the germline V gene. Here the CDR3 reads CASSLEGTAFEAFF. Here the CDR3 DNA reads TGCGCCAGCAGCTTGGAGGGGACAGCATTTGAAGCTTTCTTT.

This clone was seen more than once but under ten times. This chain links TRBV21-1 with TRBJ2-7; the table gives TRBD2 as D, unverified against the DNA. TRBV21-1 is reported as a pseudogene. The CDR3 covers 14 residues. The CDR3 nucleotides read TGTGCCAGCAGCAAAGAAGAGGACTCCTACGAGCAGTACTTC. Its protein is CASSKEEDSYEQYF.

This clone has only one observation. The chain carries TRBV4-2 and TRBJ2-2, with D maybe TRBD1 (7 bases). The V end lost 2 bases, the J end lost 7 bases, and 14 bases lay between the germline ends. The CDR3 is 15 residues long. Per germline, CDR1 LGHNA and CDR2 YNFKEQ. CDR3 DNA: TGTGCCAGCAGCCAAAATAACAGGGGAGGCGGGGAGCTGTTTTTT. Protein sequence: CASSQNNRGGGELFF.

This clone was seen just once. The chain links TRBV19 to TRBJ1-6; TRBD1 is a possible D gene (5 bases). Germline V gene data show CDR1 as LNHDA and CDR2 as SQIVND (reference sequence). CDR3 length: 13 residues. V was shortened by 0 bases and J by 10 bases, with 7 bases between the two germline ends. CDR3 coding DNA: TGTGCCAGTAGTATAGATCGGGGGTCACCCCTCCACTTT. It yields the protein CASSIDRGSPLHF.